This passage covers 26 T cell receptor beta chains from one sample sequenced in a study of cytomegalovirus exposure and HLA in healthy donors. TCRdb's table, derived via immunoSEQ multiplex PCR, lists solely in-frame clones and lacks some. The sample has about 140,000 clones; approximately 82% are singletons. Sequencing was carried out using PBMCs. Receptors originate from a young man in good health and CMV-seropositive.

The J gene is TRBJ1-5, the V gene TRBV30; D may be TRBD1 (5 bases). V lost 1 base to trimming and J lost 0 bases, with 10 bases between them. Germline loops: CDR1 GTSNPN, CDR2 SVGIG (reference sequence). The CDR3 has 15 amino acids. In DNA, the CDR3 is TGTGCCTGGAGTGCCGGGGGATTTAGCAATCAGCCCCAGCATTTT. Encoded protein: CAWSAGGFSNQPQHF.

The chain links TRBV11-2 to TRBJ1-2; no firm D call. With 3 bases removed from V and 8 bases from J, the gap between germline ends came to 7 bases. The CDR3 runs 11 residues. Germline V gene lookup returns CDR1 SGHAT and CDR2 FQNNGV. The CDR3 DNA follows: TGTGCCAGCAGCTTGAAGGAGGGCTACACCTTC. Translating gives CASSLKEGYTF.

There are a few counts of this clone. This chain joins TRBV7-9 and TRBJ2-7; 8 bases are shared with TRBD1. The V segment lost 3 bases and the J segment 6 bases; nucleotides outside the gene matches: 4. The CDR3 totals 13 residues. The germline V gene has CDR1 SEHNR and CDR2 FQNEAQ (reference sequence). The chain's CDR3 is CASSLIGQGEQYF. In nucleotides, the CDR3 is TGTGCCAGCAGCTTGATCGGACAGGGCGAGCAGTACTTC. The full variable domain, its missing parts supplied by reference TRBV7-9 and TRBJ2-7, is DTGVSQNPRHKITKRGQNVTFRCDPISEHNRLYWYRQTLGQGPEFLTYFQNEAQLEKSRLLSDRFSAERPKGSFSTLEIQRTEQGDSAMYLCASSLIGQGEQYFGPGTRLTVT.

As DNA, the CDR3 is TGTGCCAGCAGTGGCGGGGGACTCACAGATACGCAGTATTTT. Its translation is CASSGGGLTDTQYF. The rearrangement joins TRBV6-1 to TRBJ2-3; 7 nucleotides match TRBD2. The CDR3 contains 14 residues. Germline-derived CDR1 and CDR2 are MNHNS and SASEGT. J was trimmed by 2 bases and V by 4 bases; bases with no gene match: 3.

CDR3 nucleotide sequence: TGTGCCAGCAGCCAAGATTTGACAGTCAATGAGCAGTTCTTC. Translating it yields CASSQDLTVNEQFF. V and J are TRBV14 and TRBJ2-1; perhaps TRBD1 as D (5 bases). Deletions cut 0 bases from V and 6 bases from J, with 9 bases between. Looked up from germline, CDR1 is SGHDN and CDR2 is FVKESK. The CDR3 length is 14 residues.

The chain links TRBV9 to TRBJ2-6; TRBD1 is a possible D gene (5 bases). The CDR3 spans 17 residues. V was trimmed by 7 bases and J by 5 bases, leaving 22 bases between them. Germline CDR1 reads SGDLS; CDR2 reads YYNGEE. CDR3 in amino acids: CASDRRYKQSRANVLTF. CDR3 nucleotide sequence: TGTGCCAGCGACAGAAGGTACAAACAAAGTCGGGCCAACGTCCTGACTTTC.

V usage is TRBV12-2 and J usage is TRBJ2-7; the table's D call, TRBD2, was not checked against the DNA. TRBV12-2 is a pseudogene. The CDR3 is 15 amino acids. CDR3 in amino acids: CASRLGRAGGYEQYF. CDR3 bases: TGTGCAAGTCGCTTAGGCCGAGCGGGAGGCTACGAGCAGTACTTC.

This chain connects TRBV6-1 to TRBJ1-2; D uncertain. Germline CDR1 and CDR2: MNHNS and SASEGT. The CDR3 has 13 residues. Trimming took off 2 bases at V and 11 bases at J, with 15 bases between the two ends. CDR3 sequence (DNA): TGTGCCAGCAGTGAAATTGCGGCTGGCAGTTACACCTTC. Its translation is CASSEIAAGSYTF.

This sequence joins TRBV19 and TRBJ1-1; D remains ambiguous. CDR3 length: 13 residues. CDR1 and CDR2 (germline): LNHDA, SQIVND (reference sequence). Between the trimmed V and J ends, which lost 3 bases and 1 base, there was a span of 6 bases. CDR3 nucleotide sequence: TGTGCCAGTAGTATGCGGGGGAACACTGAAGCTTTCTTT. It is translated as CASSMRGNTEAFF.

This clone was observed a single time. The chain has TRBV15 and TRBJ1-4; TRBD1 agrees at 7 bases. The CDR3 is 18 amino acids. Unmatched junction bases numbered 11, after V lost 1 base and J lost 3 bases. CDR1 and CDR2 from the germline V gene are LNHNV and YYDKDF (reference sequence). As DNA, the CDR3 is TGTGCCACCAGCAGAGCTGGACAGGCCAAGGGTGCTAATGAAAAACTGTTTTTT. This encodes CATSRAGQAKGANEKLFF.

V usage is TRBV6-5 and J usage is TRBJ2-3, with a possible D match to TRBD1 (6 bases). CDR1 is MNHEY, CDR2 SVGAGI, per germline. Deletions cut 2 bases from V and 1 base from J, with 7 bases between. The CDR3 length is 14 residues. As DNA, the CDR3 is TGTGCCAGCAGTTACGGGGGCCGCACAGATACGCAGTATTTT. Amino acids: CASSYGGRTDTQYF.

V and J are TRBV5-1 and TRBJ2-7; D possibly corresponds to TRBD1 (6 bases). V lost 4 bases and J lost 3, with 11 bases in between. Germline CDR1 is SGHRS and CDR2 is YFSETQ. This CDR3 contains 13 residues. Written as DNA, the CDR3 is TGCGCCAGCAGCCAGGACAGCCTCTACGAGCAGTACTTC. Amino acids: CASSQDSLYEQYF.

This sequence joins TRBV19 and TRBJ1-6; TRBD1 is a possible D gene (6 bases). Between the trimmed V and J ends, which lost 7 bases and 3 bases, there was a span of 13 bases. CDR1 and CDR2 from the germline V gene are LNHDA and SQIVND (reference sequence). The CDR3 has 15 residues. The CDR3 nucleotides read TGTGCCAGTACTCCAGGACAGAACTATAATTCACCCCTCCACTTT. Amino acids: CASTPGQNYNSPLHF.

The chain combines TRBV4-1 with TRBJ2-4; 8 positions match TRBD2. The CDR3 sequence is 15 residues long. The germline gives CDR1 MGHRA, CDR2 YSYEKL. V was clipped by 4 bases and J by 0 bases; unmatched bases: 2. In DNA, the CDR3 is TGCGCCAGCAGCCCACTAGCGGTAGCCAAAAACATTCAGTACTTC. Translation gives CASSPLAVAKNIQYF.

The rearrangement joins TRBV25-1 to TRBJ2-1; D possibly corresponds to TRBD2 (6 bases). Trimming shortened V by 3 bases and J by 6 bases, and 12 bases separated the two germline ends. The CDR3 contains 14 residues. Germline CDR1 reads MGHDK; CDR2 reads SYGVNS. The CDR3 DNA is TGTGCCAGCAGTGACATTGGGGGGTTCAATGAGCAGTTCTTC. It encodes CASSDIGGFNEQFF.

The chain uses TRBV19 and TRBJ1-1; D is ambiguous. V was shortened by 5 bases and J by 1 base, with 14 bases between the two germline ends. The CDR3 has 15 residues. The germline V gene encodes CDR1 LNHDA and CDR2 SQIVND (reference sequence). CDR3 in DNA: TGTGCCAGTAGTGCGAGGAGCCGAGGGAACACTGAAGCTTTCTTT. It yields the protein CASSARSRGNTEAFF.

As concerns this clone: The same CDR3 arises from other DNA sequences in this sample as well. The chain couples TRBV10-3 to TRBJ2-1; a possible D gene is TRBD2 (5 bases). Germline CDR1 reads ENHRY; CDR2 reads SYGVKD. CDR3 size: 11 residues. Trimming took 6 bases from V and 6 from J, leaving 6 bases between them. CDR3 residues: CAISAGNEQFF. The CDR3 region has the DNA TGTGCCATCAGCGCGGGCAATGAGCAGTTCTTC.

The genes are TRBV5-1 and TRBJ1-1; the D is unclear. Germline CDR1 is SGHRS and CDR2 is YFSETQ. This CDR3 comprises 14 residues. With 4 bases removed from V and 0 bases from J, the gap between germline ends came to 10 bases. This chain's CDR3 is CASSVARVNTEAFF. The CDR3 DNA is TGCGCCAGCAGCGTTGCACGGGTGAACACTGAAGCTTTCTTT.

The chain uses TRBV15 and TRBJ2-1, with D possibly TRBD2 on 6 matching bases. CDR3 length: 19 amino acids. CDR1 and CDR2 (germline): LNHNV, YYDKDF (reference sequence). Trimming took 0 bases from V and 2 from J, leaving 20 bases between them. In DNA form, the CDR3 reads TGTGCCACCAGCAGAGATGTTAGGAGACTAGTTGTTGCCTACAATGAGCAGTTCTTC. As protein: CATSRDVRRLVVAYNEQFF.

This rearrangement joins TRBV5-1 to TRBJ2-7, with a weak D call TRBD1 (5 bases). Looked up from germline, CDR1 is SGHRS and CDR2 is YFSETQ. The CDR3 runs 16 residues. The germline V and J ends were trimmed by 0 bases and 5 bases, with 18 bases remaining between them. CDR3 coding DNA: TGCGCCAGCAGCTTGGGAAGTTGGGGCGGCCTCAACGAGCAGTACTTC. As protein: CASSLGSWGGLNEQYF.

This clone was seen a few times. The chain employs TRBV2 and TRBJ1-4, with D possibly matching TRBD1 (6 bases). The CDR3 covers 13 residues. The V end was cut by 4 bases, the J end by 7 bases, with 10 bases between. Germline V lookup: CDR1 SNHLY, CDR2 FYNNEI. The CDR3 nucleotides read TGTGCCAGCAGTGGCCTACAGGGTGAAAAACTGTTTTTT. Translated: CASSGLQGEKLFF.

This chain links TRBV9 with TRBJ2-7; 9 bases line up with TRBD1. Germline V gene data show CDR1 as SGDLS and CDR2 as YYNGEE. This CDR3 has 13 amino acids. V lost 4 bases and J lost 4; bases outside the gene matches: 3. CDR3 sequence reads: CASSPDRGYEQYF. The CDR3 nucleotides read TGTGCCAGCAGCCCAGACAGGGGGTACGAGCAGTACTTC.

This sequence joins TRBV19 and TRBJ2-2; 10 bases map to TRBD2. The germline V gene encodes CDR1 LNHDA and CDR2 SQIVND (reference sequence). V lost 7 bases and J lost 6; bases outside the gene matches: 8. CDR3 length: 15 amino acids. CDR3 loop: CASMRAGGPPGELFF. The CDR3 DNA is TGTGCCAGTATGAGAGCGGGGGGGCCCCCCGGGGAGCTGTTTTTT. The full variable domain, its missing parts supplied by reference TRBV19 and TRBJ2-2, is DGGITQSPKYLFRKEGQNVTLSCEQNLNHDAMYWYRQDPGQGLRLIYYSQIVNDFQKGDIAEGYSVSREKKESFPLTVTSAQKNPTAFYLCASMRAGGPPGELFFGEGSRLTVL.

The rearrangement uses TRBV5-1 and TRBJ1-1, with 7 bases identical to TRBD1. CDR3 length: 14 residues. Germline V gene data show CDR1 as SGHRS and CDR2 as YFSETQ. V trimming: 4 bases; J trimming: 3 bases; junction bases outside the gene matches: 6. The CDR3 reads CASSPTGKDTEAFF. The CDR3 bases are TGCGCCAGCAGCCCGACAGGGAAGGACACTGAAGCTTTCTTT. The complete variable domain, with remaining parts taken from reference TRBV5-1 and TRBJ1-1, reads KAGVTQTPRYLIKTRGQQVTLSCSPISGHRSVSWYQQTPGQGLQFLFEYFSETQRNKGNFPGRFSGRQFSNSRSEMNVSTLELGDSALYLCASSPTGKDTEAFFGQGTRLTVV.

This clone was picked up one time. V usage is TRBV25-1 and J usage is TRBJ2-1, with TRBD2 matching over 12 bases. This CDR3 has 17 residues. In germline, CDR1 is MGHDK, CDR2 SYGVNS. Trimming at V came to 3 bases and at J to 0 bases, leaving 3 bases not matched to a gene. In DNA form, the CDR3 reads TGTGCCAGCAGTGACACTAGCGGGGGGAGCTCCTACAATGAGCAGTTCTTC. Encoded protein: CASSDTSGGSSYNEQFF.

This rearrangement joins TRBV7-9 to TRBJ1-2; D may be TRBD1 (5 bases). V lost 6 bases and J 4 bases, leaving 21 bases between the germline ends. CDR1 SEHNR and CDR2 FQNEAQ come from the germline V gene (reference sequence). The CDR3 sequence is 16 residues long. The CDR3 region has the DNA TGTGCCAGCAGGATAAACCCCCCCCAGGGCAGCTATGGCTACACCTTC. It specifies CASRINPPQGSYGYTF.